This section outlines one T cell receptor beta chain sequence together with its context. The antigen is unknown. The table came from immunoSEQ multiplex PCR; TCRdb's copy has only in-frame clones and leaves some out. The sample lists about 120,000 clones; roughly 88% were seen once. After removal of 4 bases from V and 2 bases from J, the junction contained 3 bases not matched to a gene. Looked up from germline, CDR1 is MNHEY and CDR2 is SMNVEV (reference sequence). This CDR3 is 15 amino acids long. The source of the sample is a study of T cell responses to AZD1222 COVID-19 vaccine. Study-wide results and limits: Breadth and depth of Spike-specific TCRs rose after two AZD1222 doses. Variant regions that are unmutated are reportedly the target of nearly half of spike-specific TCRs.

The chain combines TRBV27 with TRBJ1-3, with 9 bases fitting TRBD1. Sequenced here: peripheral blood, sampled on day 0 of AZD1222 vaccination. The TCR originated in an adult in good health. The CDR3 region has the DNA TGTGCCAGCAGTTACGGGACAGGGACTGGAAACACCATATATTTT. Its protein product is CASSYGTGTGNTIYF.